These T cell receptor beta chains were read from a single sample in a study of blood T cell repertoires in COVID-19. Libraries were prepared by immunoSEQ multiplex PCR; TCRdb keeps only in-frame clonotypes and omits some of them. The data hold about 130,000 clones, with roughly 84% observed a single time. Sequenced: peripheral blood. These receptors were taken from an elderly woman with acute or convalescent COVID-19. CDR3s include the opening cysteine and the closing phenylalanine or tryptophan. D genes are given only for firm matches. Expanded clones get a size class; other rows say once, few or many, or leave the size out.

abundance	d_gene	j_gene	len	v_gene	CDR3nt	CDR3aa
NA	TRBD1	TRBJ1-4	12	TRBV5-5	TGTGCCAGCAGCGGGACAGGTGAAAAACTGTTTTTT	CASSGTGEKLFF
NA	NA	TRBJ2-1	15	TRBV4-1	TGCGCCAGCAGCCAAGACGGCGGGAACTACAATGAGCAGTTCTTC	CASSQDGGNYNEQFF
few	TRBD1	TRBJ1-3	13	TRBV19	TGTGCCAGCAAGACAGGGGGCGGAAACACCATATATTTT	CASKTGGGNTIYF
NA	NA	TRBJ2-5	16	TRBV7-9	TGTGCCAGCAGCTCACTAGGGGGGGGTCCCCAAGAGACCCAGTACTTC	CASSSLGGGPQETQYF
NA	NA	TRBJ1-3	15	TRBV19	TGTGCCAGTAGTCGAGTAACAGGGCCTGGAAACACCATATATTTT	CASSRVTGPGNTIYF
NA	TRBD2	TRBJ2-7	16	TRBV6-2/TRBV6-3	TGTGCCAGCAGTCATGGTCGGTCTAGCGGGCTTTACGAGCAGTACTTC	CASSHGRSSGLYEQYF
NA	TRBD2	TRBJ2-1	16	TRBV11-3	TGTGCCAGCTCCGAACGGGGGGGGTCTCTCTACAATGAGCAGTTCTTC	CASSERGGSLYNEQFF
NA	NA	TRBJ1-2	16	TRBV3-1/TRBV3-2	TGTGCCAGCAGCCAAGATTTGACGGCACAGAACTATGGCTACACCTTC	CASSQDLTAQNYGYTF
NA	TRBD1	TRBJ2-3	15	TRBV5-1	TGCGCCAGCAGCCTACAACAGGGGAGAGCAGATACGCAGTATTTT	CASSLQQGRADTQYF
NA	TRBD1	TRBJ1-1	13	TRBV12-3/TRBV12-4	TGTGCCAGCAGCCTGGACAGGGCCACTGAAGCTTTCTTT	CASSLDRATEAFF
once	TRBD1	TRBJ1-4	15	TRBV27	TGTGCCAGCAGTTTTGCCTCCAGGGGGCGGGAAAAACTGTTTTTT	CASSFASRGREKLFF
NA	NA	TRBJ1-2	16	TRBV5-1	TGCGCCAGCAGCTTGTCTTCAGGACTACCTAACTATGGCTACACCTTC	CASSLSSGLPNYGYTF
NA	TRBD1	TRBJ1-3	16	TRBV5-6	TGTGCCAGCAGCTTACCCGGGACAGGGGATGGAAACACCATATATTTT	CASSLPGTGDGNTIYF
NA	TRBD1	TRBJ1-6	15	TRBV5-1	TGCGCCAGCAGCTTGGGGGGGACAGAAACTTCACCCCTCCACTTT	CASSLGGTETSPLHF
NA	TRBD2	TRBJ2-1	16	TRBV4-2	TGTGCCAGCAGCCAAGATCGCCTAGCGGGACGCGGTGAGCAGTTCTTC	CASSQDRLAGRGEQFF
NA	TRBD1	TRBJ1-3	17	TRBV15	TGTGCCACCAGCAGAACTCCGGGACAGGGGTCTGGAAACACCATATATTTT	CATSRTPGQGSGNTIYF
NA	NA	TRBJ2-7	13	TRBV20-1	TGCAGTGCTAGTGGACTTAATCGGGGCGAGCAGTACTTC	CSASGLNRGEQYF